Below are 30 T cell receptor beta chains sequenced from a single sample in a study of blood T cell repertoires in COVID-19. The assay was immunoSEQ multiplex PCR, and TCRdb's table has in-frame clones only and misses some. The sample carries under 85,000 clones, approximately 86% recorded once. Material: peripheral blood. Source of these receptors: a human donor in a cohort sampled during active COVID-19.

This clone was seen once. The gene calls are TRBV5-1 and TRBJ1-5, with TRBD1 matching 10 bases. Germline loops: CDR1 SGHRS, CDR2 YFSETQ. The CDR3 loop spans 14 amino acids. Losses at the gene ends were 4 bases for V and 4 bases for J; bases not matched to a gene: 2. The DNA of the CDR3 is TGCGCCAGCAGCCCGGGACAGGGGAATCAGCCCCAGCATTTT. Translating gives CASSPGQGNQPQHF.

The V call is TRBV5-1, the J call TRBJ1-2, with 7 bases lining up with TRBD1. From germline, CDR1 is SGHRS and CDR2 YFSETQ. The V and J ends lost 0 bases and 1 base, in that order; junction bases with no gene match: 6. CDR3 length: 16 residues. CDR3 nucleotide sequence: TGCGCCAGCAGCTTGGGGAACAGGGGCCTTAACTATGGCTACACCTTC. This sequence encodes CASSLGNRGLNYGYTF.

V usage is TRBV6-4 and J usage is TRBJ2-2, with D maybe TRBD1 (6 bases). The germline V gene encodes CDR1 MRHNA and CDR2 SNTAGT. Trimming took off 6 bases at V and 4 bases at J, with 12 bases between the two ends. CDR3 length equals 14 residues. CDR3 protein: CASSPDRITGELFF. DNA of the CDR3: TGTGCCAGCAGCCCCGACAGGATCACCGGGGAGCTGTTTTTT.

The rearrangement uses TRBV19 and TRBJ1-5; D remains ambiguous. Trimming shortened V by 4 bases and J by 2 bases, and 15 bases separated the two germline ends. The germline V gene encodes CDR1 LNHDA and CDR2 SQIVND (reference sequence). The CDR3 spans 16 residues. CDR3 in amino acids: CASSTHTNFGNQPQHF. Written as DNA, the CDR3 is TGTGCCAGTAGTACCCACACTAACTTTGGCAATCAGCCCCAGCATTTT.

J is TRBJ1-1 and V is TRBV7-9; TRBD1 agrees at 7 bases. J was trimmed by 7 bases and V by 5 bases; bases with no gene match: 7. The CDR3 totals 13 residues. Germline V gene lookup returns CDR1 SEHNR and CDR2 FQNEAQ (reference sequence). The DNA of the CDR3 is TGTGCCAGCAGCCGGGCAGGGGGTATTGAAGCTTTCTTT. Its protein is CASSRAGGIEAFF.

V and J are TRBV3-1 (or the pseudogene TRBV3-2) and TRBJ2-5; D unclear. CDR1 is LGHDT and CDR2 is YNNKEL in the germline V gene (reference sequence). V dropped 1 base and J dropped 2 bases, with 8 bases sitting between them. This CDR3 is built from 14 residues. The CDR3 region has the DNA TGTGCCAGCAGCCAAGCCGGCGGACAAGAGACCCAGTACTTC. Translated, it gives CASSQAGGQETQYF.

The rearrangement links TRBV7-2 to TRBJ1-6; D may be TRBD1 (6 bases). V lost 1 base to trimming and J lost 7 bases, with 11 bases between them. In germline, CDR1 is SGHTA, CDR2 FQGNSA. CDR3 length: 15 residues. CDR3 nucleotides: TGTGCCAGCAGCTTAGAGGGCAGGGGAAATTCACCCCTCCACTTT. It codes for CASSLEGRGNSPLHF.

In its sample, this clone was seen once. The gene calls are TRBV10-3 and TRBJ2-3; 8 bases fit TRBD2. CDR3 size: 13 residues. After removal of 6 bases from V and 4 bases from J, the junction contained 3 bases not matched to a gene. CDR1 and CDR2 from the germline V gene are ENHRY and SYGVKD. CDR3 sequence: CAISGGAADTQYF. The CDR3 DNA reads as TGTGCCATCAGCGGGGGGGCCGCAGATACGCAGTATTTT.

The chain carries TRBV6-5 and TRBJ2-3, with a tentative D call TRBD1 (6 bases). The germline V gene has CDR1 MNHEY and CDR2 SVGAGI. The CDR3 totals 13 residues. V dropped 7 bases and J dropped 6 bases, with 14 bases sitting between them. The DNA for the CDR3 is TGTGCCAGCACGTACCAGGGGCAGGATACGCAGTATTTT. Residues: CASTYQGQDTQYF.

This clone was found once. The chain is built from TRBV12-3 or TRBV12-4 and TRBJ1-1; D gene unclear. V was clipped by 4 bases and J by 1 base, with 7 bases between them. The CDR3 loop spans 13 amino acids. The CDR3 region is CASSYVRNTEAFF. In DNA, the CDR3 is TGTGCCAGCAGTTATGTCAGGAACACTGAAGCTTTCTTT.

The chain uses TRBV18 and TRBJ2-5, with D uncertain. The germline gives CDR1 KGHSH, CDR2 LQKENI. Trimming stripped 4 bases from V and 3 bases from J, with 3 bases between. CDR3 length equals 11 residues. CDR3 sequence (DNA): TGTGCCAGCTCACGAGAAGAGACCCAGTACTTC. Its protein is CASSREETQYF.

This chain joins TRBV7-3 and TRBJ2-5, with D maybe TRBD2 (7 bases). CDR3 size: 21 residues. Germline V lookup: CDR1 SGHTA, CDR2 FQGTGA. V lost 2 bases, J lost 4 bases, and 32 bases lay in between. The CDR3 protein is CASSLSVRVAWMRGRAETQYF. CDR3 in DNA: TGTGCCAGCAGCTTATCGGTGCGGGTCGCGTGGATGAGGGGGAGGGCAGAGACCCAGTACTTC.

This rearrangement joins TRBV7-9 to TRBJ2-7; no clear D. Trimming took 4 bases from V and 3 from J, leaving 10 bases between them. Germline V gives CDR1 SEHNR, CDR2 FQNEAQ (reference sequence). This CDR3 comprises 13 residues. In DNA form, the CDR3 reads TGTGCCAGCAGCTCGACAAGTAACTACGAGCAGTACTTC. Translating it yields CASSSTSNYEQYF.

CDR3 amino acids: CASSLPGTDTQYF. The CDR3, as DNA: TGTGCCAGCAGTTTGCCAGGCACAGATACGCAGTATTTT. V gene TRBV6-5 combines with J gene TRBJ2-3, with D unresolved. The CDR3 contains 13 residues. The germline V gene encodes CDR1 MNHEY and CDR2 SVGAGI. The V end was cut by 4 bases, the J end by 1 base, with 6 bases between.

The chain recombines TRBV6-5 with TRBJ1-2, with 10 positions matching TRBD1. The length of the CDR3 is 14 residues. Germline values: CDR1 MNHEY, CDR2 SVGAGI. The V segment lost 4 bases and the J segment 6 bases; nucleotides outside the gene matches: 5. The CDR3: CASSSPGQGNGYTF. In DNA, the CDR3 is TGTGCCAGCAGTTCCCCGGGACAGGGGAATGGCTACACCTTC.

The gene calls are TRBV24-1 and TRBJ1-4; D remains unclear. The CDR3 spans 14 residues. Deletions cut 2 bases from V and 8 bases from J, with 11 bases between. Germline CDR1 KGHDR, CDR2 SFDVKD. The CDR3 nucleotides read TGTGCCACCAGTGATTCGGGTCCGGGGGAAAAACTGTTTTTT. Its translation: CATSDSGPGEKLFF.

The chain combines TRBV18 with TRBJ2-7, with 13 bases fitting TRBD2. CDR3 length: 14 amino acids. Trimming took 0 bases from V and 7 from J; bases not matched to a gene: 0. Germline V gene sequence: CDR1 KGHSH, CDR2 LQKENI. In nucleotides, the CDR3 is TGTGCCAGCTCACCACCGGGACTAGCGGGAGAGCAGTACTTC. Translating it yields CASSPPGLAGEQYF.

There are a few counts of this clone. CDR3 bases: TGTGCCAGCAGCTCCTTCCAGGGGCCGGTTGAAGCTTTCTTT. Its protein is CASSSFQGPVEAFF. The chain carries TRBV7-2 and TRBJ1-1, with D tentatively TRBD1 (6 bases). Trimming stripped 4 bases from V and 7 bases from J, with 16 bases between. Germline V lookup: CDR1 SGHTA, CDR2 FQGNSA. The CDR3 totals 14 residues.

The rearrangement joins TRBV15 to TRBJ1-1; the match to TRBD1 covers 11 bases. The CDR3 length is 16 residues. Per germline, CDR1 LNHNV and CDR2 YYDKDF (reference sequence). Trimming removed 1 base from V and 5 bases from J; junction bases left unmatched: 6. CDR3 sequence (DNA): TGTGCCACCAGCAGAGGGGGGACAGGGGGAGGTACTGAAGCTTTCTTT. Residues: CATSRGGTGGGTEAFF.

V is TRBV5-4 and J is TRBJ2-1; no reliable D call. Germline values: CDR1 SGHNT, CDR2 YYREEE (reference sequence). The CDR3 runs 15 residues. Trimming took off 4 bases at V and 1 base at J, with 12 bases between the two ends. The CDR3 is CASSVLGLSYNEQFF. The DNA of the CDR3 is TGTGCCAGCAGCGTTCTCGGGTTATCCTACAATGAGCAGTTCTTC.

The chain couples TRBV6-5 to TRBJ2-1; 14 nucleotides agree with TRBD2. CDR1 and CDR2 from the germline V gene are MNHEY and SVGAGI. V trimming: 4 bases; J trimming: 8 bases; junction bases outside the gene matches: 4. The CDR3 is made up of 15 amino acids. CDR3 sequence reads: CASSSTSGGADEQFF. The CDR3 DNA sequence: TGTGCCAGCAGTTCGACTAGCGGGGGGGCTGATGAGCAGTTCTTC.

V usage is TRBV7-9 and J usage is TRBJ1-1; 9 bases map to TRBD1. The V gene end was trimmed by 5 bases and the J gene end by 4 bases; junction bases not matched to a gene: 2. The CDR3 has 13 residues. Germline CDR1 and CDR2: SEHNR and FQNEAQ (reference sequence). The CDR3 region is CASSQTGGTEAFF. CDR3 coding DNA: TGTGCCAGCAGCCAGACAGGGGGCACTGAAGCTTTCTTT.

J is TRBJ1-5 and V is TRBV6-5; no clear D. V shed 2 bases and J shed 5 bases, with 7 bases lying between them. The CDR3 contains 13 residues. The germline V gene has CDR1 MNHEY and CDR2 SVGAGI. The CDR3 protein is CASSYLPDQPQHF. The CDR3 bases are TGTGCCAGCAGTTACCTCCCCGATCAGCCCCAGCATTTT.

V is TRBV5-1 and J is TRBJ2-5; D possibly corresponds to TRBD2 (6 bases). With 1 base removed from V and 5 bases from J, the gap between germline ends came to 33 bases. Looked up from germline, CDR1 is SGHRS and CDR2 is YFSETQ. The CDR3 loop spans 21 amino acids. The CDR3 sequence: CASSLRGSSAWRRGGRETQYF. CDR3 sequence (DNA): TGCGCCAGCAGCTTGCGGGGGTCTAGTGCGTGGCGGCGAGGAGGACGGGAGACCCAGTACTTC.

J is TRBJ2-7 and V is TRBV6-5, with 7 bases fitting TRBD1. This CDR3 spans 14 amino acids. V was clipped by 7 bases and J by 0 bases; unmatched bases: 6. Per the germline V gene, CDR1 is MNHEY and CDR2 is SVGAGI. The CDR3 bases are TGTGCCAGCACCCTGACAGGGCACTCCTACGAGCAGTACTTC. Encoded protein: CASTLTGHSYEQYF.

The chain joins TRBV6-2 or TRBV6-3 to TRBJ1-1; tentatively, D is TRBD1 (6 bases). Germline CDR1 MNHEY, CDR2 SVGEGT. The CDR3 consists of 13 residues. With 0 bases removed from V and 4 bases from J, the gap between germline ends came to 6 bases. CDR3: CASSYSRGTEAFF. The CDR3 DNA follows: TGTGCCAGCAGTTACTCCAGGGGCACTGAAGCTTTCTTT.

The gene calls are TRBV19 and TRBJ2-2; D is unclear. This CDR3 spans 14 amino acids. Trimming removed 8 bases at V and 0 bases at J, with 10 bases between. Per the germline V gene, CDR1 is LNHDA and CDR2 is SQIVND (reference sequence). CDR3 DNA: TGTGCCAGTGGCCCCCACACGAACACCGGGGAGCTGTTTTTT. Encoded protein: CASGPHTNTGELFF. Supplemented by reference TRBV19 and TRBJ2-2, the full variable domain reads DGGITQSPKYLFRKEGQNVTLSCEQNLNHDAMYWYRQDPGQGLRLIYYSQIVNDFQKGDIAEGYSVSREKKESFPLTVTSAQKNPTAFYLCASGPHTNTGELFFGEGSRLTVL.

V gene TRBV5-8 combines with J gene TRBJ2-7; TRBD1 aligns across 12 bases. This CDR3 spans 15 amino acids. V dropped 1 base and J dropped 5; count of bases not matched to a gene: 4. Germline V gene lookup returns CDR1 SGHTS and CDR2 YDEGEE. The CDR3 DNA sequence: TGTGCCAGCAGCTTGTCCGGGACAGGGGGCGACGAGCAGTACTTC. This sequence encodes CASSLSGTGGDEQYF.

V usage is TRBV19 and J usage is TRBJ2-2; tentative D call: TRBD2 (5 bases). CDR1 LNHDA and CDR2 SQIVND come from the germline V gene (reference sequence). Trimming removed 6 bases from V and 4 bases from J, with 12 bases in between. The CDR3 is 14 amino acids. DNA for the CDR3: TGTGCCAGTAGCCCCGGCGGGTTCACCGGGGAGCTGTTTTTT. It is translated as CASSPGGFTGELFF.

The chain couples TRBV2 to TRBJ1-1, with TRBD1 matching over 8 bases. V was pared by 7 bases and J by 7 bases, with 5 bases of the junction left unmatched. This CDR3 has 12 amino acids. Germline CDR1 SNHLY, CDR2 FYNNEI. The CDR3 reads CASTPGGIEAFF. The CDR3 DNA sequence: TGTGCCAGCACCCCAGGGGGCATTGAAGCTTTCTTT.